This TCR beta chain was found in a study of blood T cell repertoires in COVID-19 (dated by TCRdb to about 2020). Concerning the study at large: Samples covering the acute and convalescent phases of COVID-19 were provided by collaborators in the United States, Italy and Spain. The prospective study material was composed of cDNA or gDNA derived from T cells, B-cell-depleted T cells, or PBMCs. Subjects who had been exposed to COVID-19, were actively infected with it, or had recovered from it provided the deeply sampled blood TCRbeta repertoires that made up the dataset. The repertoires were released in a freely available public database meant as a resource for research on the immune response to SARS-CoV-2. Samples were obtained from the ongoing ImmuneRACE study (first 160 participants) and from 1,254 subjects provided by 6 global collaborators. The sample metadata nearly always contained a de-identified subject ID, COVID-19 status, age in years and sex. HLA class I and class II types, where available, came from metadata supplied by the sample provider rather than from assay-based typing.

TCRbeta CDR3 regions were amplified from genomic DNA using the immunoSEQ Assay, a bias-controlled multiplex PCR. In the source study's methods: The number of nucleated cells in each sample was estimated by amplification of reference gene primers within the assay. Sequence reads were collapsed and filtered to measure the absolute abundance of every unique TCRbeta CDR3 rearrangement. For each sample, productive Simpson clonality was calculated as the square root of Simpson's diversity index across productive rearrangements. TCRdb provides this immuneACCESS table in a form limited to in-frame rearrangements. Some clones are lacking; in checked studies, under half of them reflect an unresolved V gene, and why the rest are absent is not known. That table furnishes V, J and clone size, whereas the DNA furnished D and trimming. This sample lists some 67,000 clones; roughly 90% were detected once. The top ten hold 1% to 1.5% of the sample.

Concerning this clone itself: No cognate antigen has been identified for it. Base qualities were left out, and no much larger clone turns up one base away.

What the research found in general, with its limitations: Clinical and demographic metadata were provided uncurated, with the amount varying by source and participant.

The collaborating institutions used their own protocols to collect whole blood in K2EDTA tubes. For TCRbeta analysis, collaborators shipped samples as frozen whole blood, isolated PBMCs, or DNA extracted from either of those sample types. Trimming takes 1 base from V and 0 bases from J, and the germline ends sit 10 bases apart. In the germline V gene (reference sequence), CDR1 corresponds to SSHAT and CDR2 to FNYEAQ. The CDR3 runs 15 amino acids, cysteine and valine included. Left in the record is the CDR3 DNA by itself, 45 bases read in frame from the first base. Recombination joined TRBV7-7 with TRBJ2-7; the D region possibly corresponds to TRBD2 (6 bases align). This receptor was identified in a woman aged 55 to 70 with acute or convalescent COVID-19. What was sequenced was peripheral blood. The CDR3 in this case is CASSLVRGSSYEQYV. The DNA reads TGTGCCAGCAGCTTAGTTCGGGGGAGCTCCTACGAGCAGTACGTC.